This record covers a single T cell receptor (beta chain). This record comes from a study of blood T cell repertoires in COVID-19. Study-level background: Sites in the United States, Italy and Spain provided acute and convalescent COVID-19 samples. PBMCs, B-cell-depleted T cells, or T cells provided the cDNA or gDNA that made up the material.

From germline, CDR1 is LGHDT and CDR2 YNNKEL (reference sequence). The V gene end was trimmed by 4 bases and the J gene end by 2 bases; junction bases not matched to a gene: 1. This CDR3 comprises 14 residues. How the authors handled the data: Counts of nucleated cells, estimated from reference gene primer amplification, were obtained. Clones were read by immunoSEQ multiplex PCR, and TCRdb kept only the in-frame ones, dropping some. The D gene and trimming were derived from the DNA, and the V and J assignments and clone size from that table. Among approximately 50,000 clones, roughly 88% were seen once, and the ten largest hold 3.5%.

The sample comprised peripheral blood. The chain couples TRBV3-1 (or the pseudogene TRBV3-2) to TRBJ2-7, with 11 positions matching TRBD2. The receptor was isolated from a human donor in a cohort sampled during active COVID-19. CDR3 nucleotide sequence: TGTGCCAGCAGCCCGACTAGCGGGGCCTACGAGCAGTACTTC. Protein product: CASSPTSGAYEQYF.